Included here is one T cell receptor (beta chain) sequence, with context. The authors' processing: How many nucleated cells were present was estimated from reference gene primer amplification. Profiled with immunoSEQ multiplex PCR; TCRdb holds only in-frame clones, not every one. V and J calls plus clone size are reproduced from that table; the DNA served to infer D and trimming. The top ten clones hold 9.2% of a sample with some 210,000 clones, over 75% of them seen once. The sample belongs to a study of blood T cell repertoires in COVID-19. Study context: Both acute and convalescent COVID-19 samples were obtained from the United States, Italy and Spain. Sources were T cells, B-cell-depleted T cells, or PBMCs; the material itself was cDNA or gDNA.

Cohort 3 donors were reported recovered after two negative PCRs, clearance, or symptom resolution. Germline CDR1 reads SEHNR; CDR2 reads FQNEAQ (reference sequence). This CDR3 has 17 amino acids. V was pared by 1 base and J by 3 bases, with 8 bases of the junction left unmatched. This sequence joins TRBV7-9 and TRBJ2-3; 9 bases are shared with TRBD2. Sequencing was done on a sample of PBMCs or T cells enriched from blood (not recorded which). The sequence derives from a man aged 40-50 years who had recovered from COVID-19. The CDR3 region has the DNA TGTGCCAGCAGCTTAGGAGGGAGTAGCGGGGGAACAGATACGCAGTATTTT. This encodes CASSLGGSSGGTDTQYF.